The sequence of this T cell receptor beta chain was determined in a study of early T cells in non-severe SARS-CoV-2 infection. Turning to the study itself: Chains from this unsorted whole-blood bulk RNA could not be paired.

This CDR3 has 15 amino acids. After removal of 4 bases from V and 8 bases from J, the junction contained 8 bases not matched to a gene. CDR1 and CDR2 from the germline V gene are LNHDA and SQIVND (reference sequence). Overall study results and limits: VDJdb matching favored anti-spike CD8 responses, missing private and CD4 specificities.

cDNA molecules, individually, were tagged with unique molecular identifiers. Via MiXCR, TCRdb re-called the 5' RACE reads, giving one row per CDR3 protein. The sample lists about 48,000 distinct CDR3 sequences; approximately 6% were seen once. Concerning this clonotype: Its antigen remains unidentified.

This TCR derives from an adult who was a healthcare worker with PCR-confirmed SARS-CoV-2 infection or an uninfected control (not recorded which). The rearrangement uses TRBV19 and TRBJ2-1; 10 bases are a match to TRBD2. The specimen was whole blood, collected at baseline. The CDR3 DNA sequence: TGTGCCAGTAGTAGTCCTAGCGGGAGTGGGGATGAGCAGTTCTTC. It encodes CASSSPSGSGDEQFF.